This T cell receptor (beta chain) was identified in a study of shared clonotypes between healthy human individuals. CD8 cells classed as naive were CD45RO-negative and positively selected for CCR7, excluding terminally differentiated effector memory CD45RA+ cells. TCRdb keeps only in-frame clones here, not all; method: immunoSEQ multiplex PCR. The sample records about 2,100,000 clones, around 93% being singletons. Broader study findings: Sequencing depth was a factor that was expected to affect clonotype sharing among donors.

Remarks on this clone: Its antigen is not known.

The CDR3 extends over 12 amino acids. V was pared by 8 bases and J by 5 bases, with 12 bases between. CDR1 is SEHNR, CDR2 FQNEAQ, per germline (reference sequence). Sequencing input: naive CD8+ T cells from PBMCs. The source is a man between 18 and 29 years old in good health. Some clones in this sample may be carry-over from other donors' samples. The rearrangement joins TRBV7-9 to TRBJ2-5; D is possibly TRBD1 or TRBD2 (5 bases each). The CDR3 here is CASEGTGETQYF. For the CDR3, the DNA is TGTGCCAGCGAAGGGACGGGGGAGACCCAGTACTTC.